The clone carrying this TCR beta chain was seen only once. What it binds is not known. Trimming removed 1 base from V and 6 bases from J; junction bases left unmatched: 2. The CDR3 spans 14 residues. Per germline, CDR1 DFQATT and CDR2 SNEGSKA (reference sequence). The entry originates in a study of blood T cells in healthy people across ages. General study points: Versus aged donors, long-lived donors had higher diversity and more naive CD4+ cells. Diversity estimates from one million T cells were considered underestimates.

For the second PCR, which ran for about 7 to 12 cycles, a sample-barcoded 5' primer and a J-beta primer mix were used. Each cDNA molecule was tagged by a template-switch adaptor with 12 random nucleotides. Every sample gave at least 3 million paired-end reads containing CDR3. TCRdb processed the 5' RACE reads anew with MiXCR; each CDR3 protein has one entry. This table has over 1,200,000 distinct CDR3 sequences, almost 60% appearing once. The chain recombines TRBV20-1 with TRBJ2-1, with 11 positions matching TRBD2. The sequenced material came from blood. The receptor was isolated from a man aged 18 to 35 in good health. CDR3 loop: CSARVAGGRNEQFF. The CDR3 region has the DNA TGCAGTGCTAGAGTAGCGGGGGGGCGCAATGAGCAGTTCTTC.